One and the same sample provided the 14 T cell receptor beta chains below, sequenced in a study of blood T cells in healthy people across ages (dated by TCRdb to 2014 to 2015). The library was obtained by 5' RACE. Sequencing was carried out with an Illumina HiSeq 2500. A second PCR of 7 to 11 cycles was performed with a sample-barcoded 5' primer and a J-beta primer mix. TCRdb's own reprocessing of the public reads used fastp at Q25 and MiXCR and kept productive beta chains. CDR3 protein duplicates are merged, each entry listing the most common genes and DNA. For this sample the table gives roughly 1 million distinct CDR3 sequences, of which roughly a quarter were detected only once. Around 0.75% of the sample is in the top ten clones. This same sample was also part of a study on T cells of mothers and their children.

The material sequenced was blood. The receptors originated from a girl aged 2-10 years in good health.

The gene calls are TRBV3-1 and TRBJ2-4; D is tentatively TRBD1 or TRBD2 (6 bases each). Germline V lookup: CDR1 LGHDT, CDR2 YNNKEL (reference sequence). There are 19 residues in the CDR3. With 0 bases removed from V and 4 bases from J, the gap between germline ends came to 22 bases. CDR3 bases: TGTGCCAGCAGCCAAGACAGGGGTTTTTACGGGGGCACAAAAAACATTCAGTACTTC. It specifies CASSQDRGFYGGTKNIQYF.

The rearrangement joins TRBV4-3 to TRBJ1-4; D uncertain. The V gene lost 0 bases and the J gene lost 10 bases, with 15 bases spanning the gap. This CDR3 has 15 amino acids. Germline assignment: CDR1 LGHNA and CDR2 YSLEER. CDR3 residues: CASSQDSQLLGKLFF. The CDR3 DNA is TGCGCCAGCAGCCAAGATTCACAGCTTTTGGGAAAACTGTTTTTT.

The chain carries TRBV20-1 and TRBJ1-1, with a weak D call TRBD1 (5 bases). This CDR3 has 13 amino acids. Trimming removed 6 bases from V and 0 bases from J, with 11 bases in between. Germline V gene sequence: CDR1 DFQATT, CDR2 SNEGSKA (reference sequence). The CDR3 DNA follows: TGCAGTGCCTCCGGGACGGTGAACACTGAAGCTTTCTTT. Protein sequence: CSASGTVNTEAFF.

The chain uses TRBV29-1 and TRBJ1-2; D is uncertain. This CDR3 spans 11 amino acids. CDR1 SQVTM and CDR2 ANQGSEA come from the germline V gene. V lost 4 bases, J lost 4 bases, and 7 bases lay in between. The chain's CDR3 is CSVVVSYGYTF. The CDR3 DNA sequence: TGCAGCGTTGTGGTCTCCTATGGCTACACCTTC.

This clonotype was seen more than once but under ten times. The V call is TRBV7-9, the J call TRBJ2-5; D tentatively reads TRBD1 or TRBD2 (5 bases each). With 6 bases removed from V and 1 base from J, the gap between germline ends came to 15 bases. CDR3 size: 15 residues. Germline V CDR1 and CDR2: SEHNR, FQNEAQ (reference sequence). The CDR3 reads CASSLSFGAQETQYF. The CDR3 DNA follows: TGTGCCAGCAGTCTGTCATTCGGGGCCCAAGAGACCCAGTACTTC.

This clonotype was seen only once. The chain couples TRBV28 to TRBJ1-5, with 8 bases that match TRBD1. The CDR3 is 15 amino acids. V lost 6 bases, J lost 5 bases, and 9 bases stayed unmatched. The germline gives CDR1 MDHEN, CDR2 SYDVKM. CDR3 nucleotides: TGTGCCAGCAGCCCATCGACAGGGGATTATCAGCCCCAGCATTTT. Protein sequence: CASSPSTGDYQPQHF. Based on the CDR3 plus reference TRBV28 and TRBJ1-5, the full variable domain is DVKVTQSSRYLVKRTGEKVFLECVQDMDHENMFWYRQDPGLGLRLIYFSYDVKMKEKGDIPEGYSVSREKKERFSLILESASTNQTSMYLCASSPSTGDYQPQHFGDGTRLSIL.

The V gene is TRBV5-5, the J gene TRBJ2-7, with TRBD2 identical over 9 bases. The CDR3 totals 17 residues. Germline lookup yields CDR1 SGHKS and CDR2 YYEKEE (reference sequence). After removal of 0 bases from V and 0 bases from J, the junction contained 7 bases not matched to a gene. CDR3 sequence: CASSLGPSGTSSYEQYF. In DNA form, the CDR3 reads TGTGCCAGCAGCTTGGGACCTAGCGGGACTAGCTCCTACGAGCAGTACTTC.

As regards this clonotype: Sequence at one end of the junction differs from germline and may be a read error. The chain is built from TRBV28 and TRBJ2-7; TRBD2 might be the D (6 bases). This CDR3 has 13 residues. CDR1 is MDHEN, CDR2 SYDVKM, per germline. The CDR3 protein is CVSGHSSSYEQYF. The DNA for the CDR3 is TGTGTCAGCGGGCACTCGAGCTCCTACGAGCAGTACTTC.

This clonotype was counted only a few times. This chain uses TRBV5-1 with TRBJ2-2; D not resolved. Germline V lookup: CDR1 SGHRS, CDR2 YFSETQ. V lost 0 bases and J lost 5, with 8 bases in between. This CDR3 has 14 residues. The CDR3 DNA sequence: TGCGCCAGCAGCTTGGATGTGTCGACCGGGGAGCTGTTTTTT. It translates to CASSLDVSTGELFF.

This clonotype was counted only a few times. The chain uses TRBV6-1 and TRBJ2-4, with a possible D match to TRBD1 (6 bases). The CDR3 covers 13 residues. V lost 8 bases and J lost 5, with 13 bases in between. The germline gives CDR1 MNHNS, CDR2 SASEGT. CDR3 loop: CASHKGDENIQYF. CDR3 in DNA: TGTGCCAGCCATAAGGGGGACGAAAACATTCAGTACTTC.

The sample holds a few counts of this clonotype. V gene TRBV29-1 combines with J gene TRBJ1-1; 9 bases align to TRBD1. The CDR3 runs 12 residues. The germline V gene encodes CDR1 SQVTM and CDR2 ANQGSEA. The junction had 4 bases not matched to a gene; V was cut back by 7 bases and J by 4 bases. CDR3 sequence: CSDRQGGTEAFF. Here the CDR3 DNA reads TGCAGCGACCGACAGGGGGGCACTGAAGCTTTCTTT.

The chain has TRBV7-9 and TRBJ2-5; 7 nucleotides line up with TRBD1. The J call could be wrong; TRBJ2-7 is a better fit for the DNA end. The CDR3 loop spans 15 amino acids. Germline V gives CDR1 SEHNR, CDR2 FQNEAQ (reference sequence). As DNA, the CDR3 is TGTGCCAGCAGCCAACGCCTGGGACAGACCTACGAGCAGTACTTC. Translation: CASSQRLGQTYEQYF.

This clonotype was seen only a few times. The genes are TRBV5-1 and TRBJ2-1, with D perhaps TRBD2 (6 bases). Gene TRBJ2-5 matches the end of the DNA better, so the J call may be wrong. CDR1 is SGHRS, CDR2 YFSETQ, per germline. The CDR3 consists of 13 residues. This chain's CDR3 is CASSLTAGETQYF. The CDR3 region has the DNA TGCGCCAGCAGCTTGACCGCGGGGGAGACCCAGTACTTC.

The table lists this clonotype with a few counts. The gene calls are TRBV25-1 and TRBJ2-3, with D maybe TRBD2 (5 bases). The ends were cut back, 7 bases at V and 10 bases at J, with 21 bases in the middle. Per the germline V gene, CDR1 is MGHDK and CDR2 is SYGVNS. The CDR3 is 14 amino acids. CDR3 loop: CASTFEDSSDAQYF. DNA for the CDR3: TGTGCCAGCACCTTTGAGGACTCCTCAGACGCGCAGTATTTT.